One sample yielded the 14 T cell receptor beta chains listed below, sequenced in a study of blood T cell repertoires in COVID-19. The data were produced by immunoSEQ multiplex PCR, yet TCRdb's version contains in-frame clones alone and is incomplete. The repertoire holds roughly 150,000 clones, just under 80% seen once, with roughly 13% in the top ten. The sequenced sample consisted of peripheral blood. These receptor sequences come from a woman of 80 years or more with acute or convalescent COVID-19.

This chain connects TRBV18 to TRBJ1-1; perhaps TRBD1 as D (6 bases). V was trimmed by 1 base and J by 0 bases, leaving 9 bases between them. The germline V gene has CDR1 KGHSH and CDR2 LQKENI. The CDR3 extends over 15 amino acids. The CDR3: CASSPRTDLNTEAFF. CDR3 in DNA: TGTGCCAGCTCACCACGGACAGACCTGAACACTGAAGCTTTCTTT.

The chain uses TRBV28 and TRBJ1-2; TRBD1 matches 7 bases. The CDR3 is 15 amino acids. After removal of 5 bases from V and 4 bases from J, the junction contained 10 bases not matched to a gene. From germline, CDR1 is MDHEN and CDR2 SYDVKM. Here the CDR3 reads CASSPPRTGGYGYTF. The CDR3 coding sequence is TGTGCCAGCAGTCCTCCCAGGACAGGTGGCTATGGCTACACCTTC.

This clone has only one observation. The chain is built from TRBV2 and TRBJ2-3; 10 nucleotides line up with TRBD1. The CDR3 is 14 residues long. Germline V lookup: CDR1 SNHLY, CDR2 FYNNEI. Trimming at V came to 5 bases and at J to 5 bases, leaving 4 bases not matched to a gene. The CDR3 DNA reads as TGTGCCAGCAGTTGGACAGGGGGGGAAGATACGCAGTATTTT. This gives the protein CASSWTGGEDTQYF.

This clone showed up many times. The J gene is TRBJ2-1, the V gene TRBV11-2, with 14 nucleotides matching TRBD2. From germline, CDR1 is SGHAT and CDR2 FQNNGV. With 7 bases clipped from V and 1 base from J, the junction kept 6 bases outside the gene matches. The CDR3 sequence is 17 residues long. CDR3 coding DNA: TGTGCCAGCACAGGGACTAGCGGGAGTGTGTCCTACAATGAGCAGTTCTTC. Translation: CASTGTSGSVSYNEQFF.

V gene TRBV6-5 combines with J gene TRBJ1-5; TRBD1 agrees at 8 bases. Germline trimming cut 6 bases from V and 9 bases from J; bases unmatched to any gene: 7. The CDR3 is 13 amino acids. Germline loops: CDR1 MNHEY, CDR2 SVGAGI. CDR3 in DNA: TGTGCCAGCAGGGACAGGGTCTCACCGCCCCAGCATTTT. Its protein is CASRDRVSPPQHF.

This sequence joins TRBV7-6 and TRBJ2-7, with 10 bases that match TRBD1. CDR3 length equals 15 residues. The V and J ends lost 1 base and 6 bases, in that order; junction bases with no gene match: 6. Germline V gene lookup returns CDR1 SGHVS and CDR2 FNYEAQ. The CDR3 region is CASSLEGQGVGEQYF. In DNA, the CDR3 is TGTGCCAGCAGCTTAGAAGGACAGGGGGTGGGCGAGCAGTACTTC.

V is TRBV6-6 and J is TRBJ1-6; D unclear. The germline gives CDR1 MNHNY, CDR2 SVGAGI (reference sequence). The CDR3 is 13 amino acids. V lost 8 bases to trimming and J lost 9 bases, with 14 bases between them. The CDR3: CASGASAGSPLHF. The CDR3 nucleotides are TGTGCCAGCGGTGCTTCGGCGGGTTCACCCCTCCACTTT.

The CDR3 bases are TGTGCCAGCAGCTTAGTGGGGGGACGCGGGTCCTACAATGAGCAGTTCTTC. Residues: CASSLVGGRGSYNEQFF. V and J are TRBV7-6 and TRBJ2-1; D is perhaps TRBD2 (6 bases). This CDR3 comprises 17 residues. From germline, CDR1 is SGHVS and CDR2 FNYEAQ. V was trimmed by 1 base and J by 1 base, leaving 14 bases between them.

The chain links TRBV19 to TRBJ2-3, with no clear D. This CDR3 contains 12 residues. Germline V gene data show CDR1 as LNHDA and CDR2 as SQIVND (reference sequence). Trimming removed 3 bases from V and 4 bases from J, with 5 bases in between. The CDR3 protein is CASSMGSDTQYF. CDR3 DNA sequence: TGTGCCAGTAGTATGGGCTCAGATACGCAGTATTTT. The full variable domain, rest sourced from reference TRBV19 and TRBJ2-3, is DGGITQSPKYLFRKEGQNVTLSCEQNLNHDAMYWYRQDPGQGLRLIYYSQIVNDFQKGDIAEGYSVSREKKESFPLTVTSAQKNPTAFYLCASSMGSDTQYFGPGTRLTVL.

The rearrangement uses TRBV28 and TRBJ2-6; D gene unclear. V shed 6 bases and J shed 0 bases, with 6 bases lying between them. CDR3 size: 14 residues. Germline V gene sequence: CDR1 MDHEN, CDR2 SYDVKM. This chain's CDR3 is CASSQSSGANVLTF. The DNA for the CDR3 is TGTGCCAGCAGCCAGTCCTCTGGGGCCAACGTCCTGACTTTC.

J is TRBJ1-1 and V is TRBV27; TRBD1 matches at 9 bases. The CDR3 has 16 residues. V lost 6 bases, J lost 2 bases, and 10 bases stayed unmatched. Per the germline V gene, CDR1 is MNHEY and CDR2 is SMNVEV (reference sequence). The CDR3 sequence is CASSPRTGERNTEAFF. The CDR3 DNA is TGTGCCAGCAGCCCGAGGACAGGGGAGAGAAACACTGAAGCTTTCTTT.

The chain uses TRBV4-1 and TRBJ2-7; tentatively, D is TRBD2 (5 bases). This CDR3 comprises 15 residues. Germline V CDR1 and CDR2: MGHRA, YSYEKL. The V end lost 1 base, the J end lost 2 bases, and 12 bases lay between the germline ends. The CDR3 region is CASSQGGSGAYEQYF. The CDR3 coding sequence is TGCGCCAGCAGCCAAGGAGGCTCCGGGGCCTACGAGCAGTACTTC.

The rearrangement links TRBV28 to TRBJ2-1; D may be TRBD2 (5 bases). The CDR3 has 15 residues. Trimming removed 8 bases at V and 1 base at J, with 15 bases between. Germline assignment: CDR1 MDHEN and CDR2 SYDVKM. Here the CDR3 DNA reads TGTGCCAGCCCCCCGGGAAAAGGGTCCTACAATGAGCAGTTCTTC. Its translation: CASPPGKGSYNEQFF.

The chain has TRBV24-1 and TRBJ2-3; TRBD1 matches 9 bases. The V and J ends lost 4 bases and 4 bases, in that order; junction bases with no gene match: 8. Per germline, CDR1 KGHDR and CDR2 SFDVKD. This CDR3 has 16 amino acids. Here the CDR3 reads CATSDPGTGFSDTQYF. CDR3 sequence (DNA): TGTGCCACCAGTGACCCCGGGACAGGGTTTTCAGATACGCAGTATTTT.